This TCR beta chain is from a study of CD8+ T cells in alopecia areata. Across the whole study: Treatment of the treated patients consisted of oral tofacitinib, 5 to 10 mg twice daily. Severity scores in treated patients reflected the percentage of scalp affected. Study observations and caveats: In blood and scalp, many expanded lesional clones persisted during tofacitinib.

Looked up from germline, CDR1 is SGHNT and CDR2 is YENEEA. Trimming took 5 bases from V and 0 from J, leaving 20 bases between them. The length of the CDR3 is 18 residues. Treatment defined: oral pan-JAK inhibitor, 5-10 mg twice daily. Sorting of CD4+ and CD8+ T cells was performed on PBMCs. Concerning this clone: Its matching antigen is unknown.

Following extraction, RNA underwent reverse transcription to cDNA, which served as the sequencing template. The method was immunoSEQ multiplex PCR; TCRdb's version includes in-frame clones alone and lacks a portion of them. The data show roughly 200,000 clones, with around three fifths seen just once and around 12% held by the top ten. The chain has TRBV11-3 and TRBJ2-4; a weak D match, TRBD2 (6 bases). The sequences come from CD8+ T cells sorted from blood, collected at week 24, from a patient treated with tofacitinib. The origin of this receptor is a human donor with alopecia areata. The chain's CDR3 is CASSHYRDSGVAKNIQYF. CDR3 bases: TGTGCCAGCAGCCATTACCGGGACTCGGGGGTAGCCAAAAACATTCAGTACTTC.